The 5 T cell receptor beta chains in this list originate from one sample, sequenced in a study of tumor-infiltrating lymphocytes in primary liver carcinoma (dated by TCRdb to about 2017). The sequencing machine was an Illumina HiSeq 2500. Starting from approximately 460 ng total RNA, TCRbeta-specific cDNA was produced by reverse transcription with a constant-region primer and ProtoScript II reverse transcriptase. TCRbeta libraries were built with three nested multiplex PCR rounds, a slightly modified ARM-PCR procedure. Each of the first two PCR rounds ran for 10 cycles and used multiplex TRBV1-TRBV30 forward primers together with a Cbeta reverse primer. TCRdb itself trimmed the public reads at Q25 with fastp, ran MiXCR and retained productive beta chains. Merged by CDR3 protein, the rows form single entries marked with the most common genes and DNA. The sample has fewer than 150,000 distinct CDR3 sequences on record, around 60% of them singletons. Approximately 9.7% of the sample is held by the ten biggest clonotypes.

Total RNA and DNA were co-extracted without cell sorting from around 20-30 mg of bulk tissue using the AllPrep DNA/RNA mini kit. The material sequenced was liver tumor tissue from sampling region 1. The sample's cell subset or site label, decoded: tumor region T1, superior pole. The receptors stem from a woman aged 55 to 70 with primary liver carcinoma and hepatitis B virus infection.

This clonotype has a count of ten or more. The chain carries TRBV10-1 and TRBJ1-1; D unresolved. The CDR3 is 14 residues long. Germline values: CDR1 WNHNN, CDR2 SYGVQD (reference sequence). Trimming stripped 3 bases from V and 5 bases from J, with 13 bases between. This CDR3 is CASSDEGRGTEAFF. Written as DNA, the CDR3 is TGCGCCAGCAGTGATGAGGGCCGGGGAACTGAAGCTTTCTTT.

Regarding this clonotype: This CDR3 fails to terminate in the conserved phenylalanine or tryptophan, so it likely reflects a read error. The chain combines TRBV11-2 with TRBJ2-5; TRBD1 aligns across 11 bases. CDR1 and CDR2 (germline): SGHAT, FQNNGV. This CDR3 contains 14 residues. J was trimmed by 4 bases and V by 5 bases; bases with no gene match: 3. CDR3 protein: CASSLDRGLETQYL. The CDR3 nucleotides read TGTGCCAGCAGCCTGGACAGGGGGCTAGAGACCCAGTACCTC.

As concerns this clonotype: One end of the junction varies from germline; a read error may be responsible. This sequence joins TRBV10-3 and TRBJ2-3; possibly TRBD2 for D (5 bases). This CDR3 is 15 amino acids long. Germline CDR1 is ENHRY and CDR2 is SYGVKD. The CDR3 DNA reads TGTGTCATCAGTGATGGCGGGCTTACCACAGATACGCAGTATTTT. This translates into CVISDGGLTTDTQYF.

This clonotype was counted only a few times. The chain has TRBV21-1 and TRBJ1-5. TRBV21-1 is classified as a pseudogene. The CDR3 sequence is 15 residues long. The CDR3 reads CASSKGCIRYQPQHF. CDR3 nucleotide sequence: TGTGCCAGCAGCAAGGGGTGCATAAGGTATCAGCCCCAGCATTTT.

As concerns this clonotype: One base away lies a much larger clone, so this may be a sequencing read error. This rearrangement joins TRBV5-8 to TRBJ1-5, with D perhaps TRBD1 (5 bases). This CDR3 is 13 amino acids long. Trimming pared 4 bases from V and 4 bases from J, leaving 9 bases between. Germline V CDR1 and CDR2: SGHTS, YDEGEE. CDR3 residues: CASSTGLNQPQHF. As DNA, the CDR3 is TGTGCCAGCAGCACGGGGCTAAATCAGCCCCAGCATTTT. The full variable domain, with the rest looked up from reference TRBV5-8 and TRBJ1-5, is EAGVTQSPTHLIKTRGQQATLRCSPISGHTSVYWYQQALGLGLQFLLWYDEGEERNRGNFPPRFSGRQFPNYSSELNVNALELEDSALYLCASSTGLNQPQHFGDGTRLSIL.